This T cell receptor beta chain was observed in a study of OX40 agonist ivuxolimab in advanced cancers. The wider study: Under the entry rules, prior anti-PD-1, anti-PD-L1 or anti-CTLA-4 therapy was allowed, and approximately 40% had some.

The assay was immunoSEQ multiplex PCR, and TCRdb's table has in-frame clones only and misses some. The sample has about 56,000 clones, 85% to 90% seen once; the top ten hold about 11%. General study findings and limits: Mean expanded clone counts were higher in CD8+ than CD4+ T cells.

The CDR3 totals 16 residues. Trimming removed 4 bases at V and 1 base at J, with 16 bases between. Germline loops: CDR1 MNHEY, CDR2 SVGAGI. Remarks on this clone: Its antigen is still unknown.

The TCR was taken from an adult with an advanced solid tumor such as melanoma, head and neck, liver or kidney cancer. The sequencing here drew on CD4+ or CD8+ T cells sorted from blood, taken in a trial of the OX40 agonist ivuxolimab. The gene calls are TRBV6-5 and TRBJ1-1; TRBD1 might be the D (5 bases). CDR3 region: CASSSSLEGWNTEAFF. The CDR3 DNA is TGTGCCAGCAGTTCGTCCCTTGAGGGGTGGAACACTGAAGCTTTCTTT.